These T cell receptor beta chains were read from a single sample in a study of T cells in localized non-small cell lung cancer. The protocol was immunoSEQ multiplex PCR, while the TCRdb copy is restricted to in-frame clones and leaves out a portion. The sample shows about 40,000 clones, 81% of them seen only once. The sequencing here drew on peripheral blood mononuclear cells, taken before any cancer treatment. The receptors here all came from a male donor at least 60 years old with stage II lung adenocarcinoma. The CDR3 runs from the conserved cysteine through the conserved F or W. The order of the fields is V gene, CDR3 length, CDR3 protein.

V: TRBV5-8; length: 12; CDR3: CASSLGLREQYF
V: TRBV28; length: 15; CDR3: CASSLAGETDNEQFF
V: TRBV30; length: 16; CDR3: CAWRGWTVSGANVLTF
V: TRBV27; length: 13; CDR3: CASSYSGTTEAFF
V: TRBV11-1; length: 15; CDR3: CASRDSGIALVEAFF
V: TRBV5-1; length: 16; CDR3: CASSLVGQSKNTEAFF
V: TRBV28; length: 14; CDR3: CASSHGGGFYGYTF
V: TRBV6-5; length: 13; CDR3: CASSYGRSEKLFF
V: TRBV28; length: 14; CDR3: CASLITQGAHGYTF
V: TRBV30; length: 13; CDR3: CAWSPSGKETQYF
V: TRBV11-2; length: 13; CDR3: CASSPGQNTEAFF
V: TRBV6-5; length: 14; CDR3: CASSPLGAGEKLFF
V: TRBV5-4; length: 11; CDR3: CASSFTNEQFF
V: TRBV7-9; length: 13; CDR3: CASRPPNSYEQYF
V: TRBV12-5; length: 13; CDR3: CASSGGVAGELFF
V: TRBV28; length: 14; CDR3: CASSRSGKNQPQHF
V: TRBV19; length: 12; CDR3: CASSRDWTEAFF
V: TRBV7-9; length: 12; CDR3: CASSLSLSEAFF
V: TRBV6-5; length: 13; CDR3: CASSWAISTEAFF
V: TRBV6-6; length: 12; CDR3: CASSYKAETQYF
V: TRBV14; length: 12; CDR3: CASSPNGGVQDF
V: TRBV5-1; length: 15; CDR3: CASSPDRAHSYEQYF
V: TRBV11-2; length: 13; CDR3: CASSLKGSTEAFF
V: TRBV28; length: 16; CDR3: CASSNLGTVINYGYTF
V: TRBV6-6; length: 14; CDR3: CASSYSIGPNEQFF
V: TRBV5-1; length: 15; CDR3: CASSLIQGPNYGYTF
V: TRBV28; length: 15; CDR3: CASSSLGKQGVEQFF